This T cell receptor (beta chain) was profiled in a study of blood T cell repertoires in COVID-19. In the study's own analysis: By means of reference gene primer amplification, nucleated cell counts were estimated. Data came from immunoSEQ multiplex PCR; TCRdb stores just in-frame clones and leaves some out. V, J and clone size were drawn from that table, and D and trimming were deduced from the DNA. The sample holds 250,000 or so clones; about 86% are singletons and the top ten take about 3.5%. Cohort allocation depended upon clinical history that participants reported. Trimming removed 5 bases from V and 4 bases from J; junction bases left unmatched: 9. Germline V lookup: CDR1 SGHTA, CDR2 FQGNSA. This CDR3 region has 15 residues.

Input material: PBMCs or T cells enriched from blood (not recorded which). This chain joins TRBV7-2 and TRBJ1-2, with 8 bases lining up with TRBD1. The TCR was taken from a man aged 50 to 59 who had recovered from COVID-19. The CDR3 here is CASSTGGRVGYGYTF. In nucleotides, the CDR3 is TGTGCCAGCAGCACAGGGGGGCGCGTTGGCTATGGCTACACCTTC.